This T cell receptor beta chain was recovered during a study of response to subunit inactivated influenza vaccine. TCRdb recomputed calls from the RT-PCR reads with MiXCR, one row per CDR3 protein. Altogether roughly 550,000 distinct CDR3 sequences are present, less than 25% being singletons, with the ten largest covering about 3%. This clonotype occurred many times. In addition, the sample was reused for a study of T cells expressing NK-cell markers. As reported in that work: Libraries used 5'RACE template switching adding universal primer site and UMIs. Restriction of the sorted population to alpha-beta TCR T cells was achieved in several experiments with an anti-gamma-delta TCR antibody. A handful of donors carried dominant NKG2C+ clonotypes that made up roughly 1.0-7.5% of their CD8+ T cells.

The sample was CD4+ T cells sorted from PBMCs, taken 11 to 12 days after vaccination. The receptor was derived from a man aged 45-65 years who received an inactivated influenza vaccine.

CDR3 sequence: CASRNRVSTGELFF. For the CDR3, the DNA is TGTGCCAGCAGGAACAGGGTTTCCACCGGGGAGCTGTTTTTT. The genes are TRBV2 and TRBJ2-2, with D possibly matching TRBD1 (6 bases). Trimming removed 6 bases from V and 4 bases from J, with 12 bases in between. CDR1 SNHLY and CDR2 FYNNEI come from the germline V gene. CDR3 length equals 14 residues.